The rows below give T cell receptor beta chains drawn from one sample of a study of T cells in localized non-small cell lung cancer. Profiling relied on immunoSEQ multiplex PCR, and the TCRdb table lists in-frame clones only, not all of them. The sample yields more than 800 clones, 20% to 25% seen once. The material sequenced was normal lung tissue next to the tumor, taken before any cancer treatment. Every receptor here comes from a woman aged 40-69 years with stage III lung adenocarcinoma. Both conserved end residues are part of each CDR3. A D gene is named only where the DNA matches it firmly. Clone size is given for some rows only: seen once, a few or many times, or a class if the clone is expanded.

clone size,J gene,D gene,V gene,CDR3 length,CDR3 DNA,CDR3 protein
.,TRBJ1-3,TRBD1,TRBV28,17,TGTGCCAGCAGCGCATCCGGGACAGGGAGATCTGGAAACACCATATATTTT,CASSASGTGRSGNTIYF
.,TRBJ1-3,.,TRBV5-1,16,TGCGCCAGCAGCTTGTCGTTGACAGGAGGTGGAAACACCATATATTTT,CASSLSLTGGGNTIYF
few,TRBJ2-1,.,TRBV11-3,14,TGTGCCAGCAGCGCCACGACTGGCGAGGATGAGCAGTTCTTC,CASSATTGEDEQFF
.,TRBJ2-5,.,TRBV11-3,14,TGTGCCAGCAGCTTGGGGACCCCCAGCCAGACCCAGTACTTC,CASSLGTPSQTQYF
.,TRBJ1-1,TRBD1,TRBV12-5,18,TGTGCTAGTGGTTTGGCGCGGGACAGTGGTCGAGAGAACACTGAAGCTTTCTTT,CASGLARDSGRENTEAFF
.,TRBJ1-5,TRBD1,TRBV19,16,TGTGCCAGTAGTACACAGGGGAAGGGGAGCAATCAGCCCCAGCATTTT,CASSTQGKGSNQPQHF
few,TRBJ1-4,.,TRBV9,15,TGTGCCAGCAGCTCCGGGCAGGGCACTAATGAAAAACTGTTTTTT,CASSSGQGTNEKLFF
.,TRBJ2-3,.,TRBV5-1,14,TGCGCCAGCAGCTTGGGACAGGTGGAAGATACGCAGTATTTT,CASSLGQVEDTQYF
few,TRBJ1-5,.,TRBV10-3,14,TGTGCCATCAATGATGGGGCGAGTGATCAGCCCCAGCATTTT,CAINDGASDQPQHF
few,TRBJ1-6,.,TRBV11-3,15,TGTGCCAGCAGCTTAGTAGGGGGCTATAATTCACCCCTCCACTTT,CASSLVGGYNSPLHF
.,TRBJ1-1,TRBD1,TRBV11-3,17,TGTGCCAGCAGCTTAATCCGGGCGACAGGGAAGAACACTGAAGCTTTCTTT,CASSLIRATGKNTEAFF
.,TRBJ2-1,.,TRBV28,12,TGTGCCAGCAGTCCTCAGGGATATGAGCAGTTCTTC,CASSPQGYEQFF
.,TRBJ1-2,.,TRBV12-5,13,TGTGCCACGGGAGCGGGGACAATCTATGGCTACACCTTC,CATGAGTIYGYTF
once,TRBJ2-1,.,TRBV19,15,TGTGCCAGTAGTATGGGCGGAGCAAGGGTCGATGAGCAGTTCTTC,CASSMGGARVDEQFF
.,TRBJ2-4,.,TRBV19,16,TGTGCCAGTAGCCTCAGTAGGTGGCGGGAACTTAACATTCAGTACTTC,CASSLSRWRELNIQYF